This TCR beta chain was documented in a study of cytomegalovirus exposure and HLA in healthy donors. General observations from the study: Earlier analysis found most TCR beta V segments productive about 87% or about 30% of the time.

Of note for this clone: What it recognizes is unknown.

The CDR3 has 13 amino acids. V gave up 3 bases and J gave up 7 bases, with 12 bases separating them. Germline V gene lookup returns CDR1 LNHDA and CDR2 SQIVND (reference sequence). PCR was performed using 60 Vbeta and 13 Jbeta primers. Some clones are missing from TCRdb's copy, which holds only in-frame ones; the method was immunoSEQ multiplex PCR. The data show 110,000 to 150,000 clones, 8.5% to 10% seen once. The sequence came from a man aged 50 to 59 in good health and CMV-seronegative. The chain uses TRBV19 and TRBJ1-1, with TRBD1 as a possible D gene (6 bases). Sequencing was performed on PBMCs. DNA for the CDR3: TGTGCCAGTAGTATGACAGGAACCTTTGAAGCTTTCTTT. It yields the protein CASSMTGTFEAFF.